Shown below are 10 T cell receptor beta chains from a single sample sequenced in a study of blood T cell repertoires in COVID-19. The method was immunoSEQ multiplex PCR; TCRdb's version includes in-frame clones alone and lacks a portion of them. The data contain 250,000 or so clones, approximately 90% of them singletons. Sequencing was done on a sample of PBMCs or T cells enriched from blood (not recorded which). These receptors were collected from a middle-aged man who had been exposed to COVID-19.

The CDR3 sequence: CASSSPYRGSGNTIYF. The CDR3 nucleotides read TGTGCCAGCAGTTCCCCTTACAGGGGATCTGGAAACACCATATATTTT. The rearrangement links TRBV6-5 to TRBJ1-3; 7 positions agree with TRBD1. CDR1 and CDR2 (germline): MNHEY, SVGAGI. This CDR3 region has 16 residues. Germline trimming cut 4 bases from V and 1 base from J; bases unmatched to any gene: 7.

The chain carries TRBV5-8 and TRBJ1-4; 10 bases align to TRBD1. With 4 bases clipped from V and 4 bases from J, the junction kept 4 bases outside the gene matches. Germline CDR1 reads SGHTS; CDR2 reads YDEGEE. CDR3 length equals 15 residues. The CDR3 spells CASSLRDRGNEKLFF. The CDR3 bases are TGTGCCAGCAGCCTGAGGGACAGGGGTAATGAAAAACTGTTTTTT.

The V and J genes are TRBV28 and TRBJ2-7; 8 nucleotides line up with TRBD1. Looked up from germline, CDR1 is MDHEN and CDR2 is SYDVKM. Trimming at V came to 7 bases and at J to 9 bases, leaving 14 bases not matched to a gene. This CDR3 region has 14 residues. The CDR3 DNA follows: TGTGCCAGCACCTTGCCCCGACAGGGGTCCGGGCAGTACTTC. Translated: CASTLPRQGSGQYF. The full variable domain, completed using reference TRBV28 and TRBJ2-7, is DVKVTQSSRYLVKRTGEKVFLECVQDMDHENMFWYRQDPGLGLRLIYFSYDVKMKEKGDIPEGYSVSREKKERFSLILESASTNQTSMYLCASTLPRQGSGQYFGPGTRLTVT.

This sequence joins TRBV14 and TRBJ2-5; D is undetermined. Trimming shortened V by 1 base and J by 4 bases, and 10 bases separated the two germline ends. The CDR3 is 14 residues long. CDR1 SGHDN and CDR2 FVKESK come from the germline V gene. CDR3: CASSQVPVSETQYF. The CDR3 region has the DNA TGTGCCAGCAGCCAAGTGCCGGTATCAGAGACCCAGTACTTC.

This chain connects TRBV11-2 to TRBJ2-7, with D perhaps TRBD2 (5 bases). Germline V gene lookup returns CDR1 SGHAT and CDR2 FQNNGV. V lost 5 bases, J lost 6 bases, and 8 bases lay in between. The CDR3 loop spans 11 amino acids. The CDR3 region is CASSGSSEQYF. In DNA form, the CDR3 reads TGTGCCAGCAGCGGGAGTAGCGAGCAGTACTTC.

This chain links TRBV6-5 with TRBJ1-2, with no clear D. V was shortened by 2 bases and J by 6 bases, with 10 bases between the two germline ends. The germline V gene has CDR1 MNHEY and CDR2 SVGAGI. The CDR3 has 13 amino acids. CDR3 sequence reads: CASSYDGWDGYTF. The CDR3 DNA follows: TGTGCCAGCAGTTACGACGGGTGGGATGGCTACACCTTC.

The V call is TRBV12-3 or TRBV12-4, the J call TRBJ1-2; 7 bases match TRBD1. Trimming removed 5 bases from V and 6 bases from J; junction bases left unmatched: 6. CDR3 length equals 13 residues. CDR3 nucleotide sequence: TGTGCCAGCAGTAGACAGGGTGGTGATGGCTACACCTTC. Protein product: CASSRQGGDGYTF.

This chain uses TRBV19 with TRBJ2-3; possibly TRBD1 for D (5 bases). CDR3 length: 15 residues. Deletions cut 3 bases from V and 2 bases from J, with 12 bases between. The germline CDR1 and CDR2 sequences are LNHDA and SQIVND (reference sequence). The DNA of the CDR3 is TGTGCCAGTAGTATCAGGGCCGTATCCACAGATACGCAGTATTTT. Its protein product is CASSIRAVSTDTQYF.

The CDR3 bases are TGTGCCAGCAGCCCCCCCAGCTATGGCTACACCTTC. It specifies CASSPPSYGYTF. This rearrangement joins TRBV9 to TRBJ1-2; D gene uncertain. Per germline, CDR1 SGDLS and CDR2 YYNGEE. Trimming removed 4 bases from V and 4 bases from J, with 8 bases in between. CDR3 length: 12 residues. Complete variable domain (other parts from reference TRBV9 and TRBJ1-2): DSGVTQTPKHLITATGQRVTLRCSPRSGDLSVYWYQQSLDQGLQFLIQYYNGEERAKGNILERFSAQQFPDLHSELNLSSLELGDSALYFCASSPPSYGYTFGSGTRLTVV.

The chain uses TRBV28 and TRBJ1-2; 8 bases line up with TRBD1. V shed 6 bases and J 4 bases; nucleotides not matched to a gene: 10. This CDR3 spans 15 amino acids. CDR1 MDHEN and CDR2 SYDVKM come from the germline V gene. The CDR3 region is CASRYSQGGSYGYTF. The CDR3 nucleotides read TGTGCCAGCAGATACTCACAGGGGGGTAGCTATGGCTACACCTTC.